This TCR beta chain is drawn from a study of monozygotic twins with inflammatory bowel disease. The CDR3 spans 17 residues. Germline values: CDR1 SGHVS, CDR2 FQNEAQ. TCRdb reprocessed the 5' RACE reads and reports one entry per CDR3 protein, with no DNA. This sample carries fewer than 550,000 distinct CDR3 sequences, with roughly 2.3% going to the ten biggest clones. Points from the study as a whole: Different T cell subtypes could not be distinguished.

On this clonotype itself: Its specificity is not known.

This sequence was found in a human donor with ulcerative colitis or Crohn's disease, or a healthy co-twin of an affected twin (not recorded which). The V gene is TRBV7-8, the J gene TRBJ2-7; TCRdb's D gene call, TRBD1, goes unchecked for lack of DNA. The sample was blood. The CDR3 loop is CASSPPGGLQPGYEQYF.